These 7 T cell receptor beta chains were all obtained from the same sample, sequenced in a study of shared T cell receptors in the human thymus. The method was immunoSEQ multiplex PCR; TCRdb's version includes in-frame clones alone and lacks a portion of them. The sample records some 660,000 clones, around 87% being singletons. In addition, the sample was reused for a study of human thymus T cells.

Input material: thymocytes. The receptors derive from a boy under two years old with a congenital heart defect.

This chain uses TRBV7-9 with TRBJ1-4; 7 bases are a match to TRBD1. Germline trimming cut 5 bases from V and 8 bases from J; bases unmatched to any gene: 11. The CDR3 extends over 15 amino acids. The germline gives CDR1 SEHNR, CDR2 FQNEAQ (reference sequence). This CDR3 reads CASSRQQGFVEKLFF. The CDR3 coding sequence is TGTGCCAGCAGCCGTCAACAGGGGTTTGTGGAAAAACTGTTTTTT. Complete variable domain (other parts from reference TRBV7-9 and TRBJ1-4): DTGVSQNPRHKITKRGQNVTFRCDPISEHNRLYWYRQTLGQGPEFLTYFQNEAQLEKSRLLSDRFSAERPKGSFSTLEIQRTEQGDSAMYLCASSRQQGFVEKLFFGSGTQLSVL.

The CDR3 protein is CAITDRTVTNYGYTF. CDR3 bases: TGTGCCATCACGGACAGGACAGTCACTAACTATGGCTACACCTTC. V gene TRBV10-3 combines with J gene TRBJ1-2, with 7 bases aligning to TRBD1. There are 15 residues in the CDR3. Germline V gene data show CDR1 as ENHRY and CDR2 as SYGVKD. V was clipped by 7 bases and J by 0 bases; unmatched bases: 8.

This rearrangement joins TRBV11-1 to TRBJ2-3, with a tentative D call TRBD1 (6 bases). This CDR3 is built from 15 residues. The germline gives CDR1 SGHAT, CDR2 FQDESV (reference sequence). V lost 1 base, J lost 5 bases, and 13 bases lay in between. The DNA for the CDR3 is TGTGCCAGCAGCTTAGGAATGGGGGCTGAAGATACGCAGTATTTT. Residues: CASSLGMGAEDTQYF.

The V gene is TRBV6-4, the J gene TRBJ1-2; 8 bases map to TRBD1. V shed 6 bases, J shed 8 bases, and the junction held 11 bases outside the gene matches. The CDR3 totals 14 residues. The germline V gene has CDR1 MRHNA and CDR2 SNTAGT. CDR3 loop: CASSALPGGGGYTF. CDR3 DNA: TGTGCCAGCAGCGCCCTTCCAGGGGGCGGCGGCTACACCTTC.

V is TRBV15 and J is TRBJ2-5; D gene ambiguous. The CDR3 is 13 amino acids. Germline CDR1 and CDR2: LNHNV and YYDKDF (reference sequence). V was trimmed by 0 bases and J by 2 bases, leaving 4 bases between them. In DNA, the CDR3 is TGTGCCACCAGCAGAGAAATACAAGAGACCCAGTACTTC. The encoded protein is CATSREIQETQYF.

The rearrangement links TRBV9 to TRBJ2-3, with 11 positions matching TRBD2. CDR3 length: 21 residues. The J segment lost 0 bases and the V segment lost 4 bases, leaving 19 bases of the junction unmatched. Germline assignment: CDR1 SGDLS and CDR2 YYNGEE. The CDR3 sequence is CASSTKAGTSGIKQSTDTQYF. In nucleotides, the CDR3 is TGTGCCAGCAGCACCAAAGCCGGGACTAGCGGAATTAAGCAAAGCACAGATACGCAGTATTTT.

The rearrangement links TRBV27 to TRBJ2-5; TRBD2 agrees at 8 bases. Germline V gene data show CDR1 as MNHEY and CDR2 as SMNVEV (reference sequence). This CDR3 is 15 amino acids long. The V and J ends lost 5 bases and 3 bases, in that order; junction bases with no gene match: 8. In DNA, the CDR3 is TGTGCCAGCAGTCCTCGGGGTAGCGGGGAAGAGACCCAGTACTTC. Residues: CASSPRGSGEETQYF.